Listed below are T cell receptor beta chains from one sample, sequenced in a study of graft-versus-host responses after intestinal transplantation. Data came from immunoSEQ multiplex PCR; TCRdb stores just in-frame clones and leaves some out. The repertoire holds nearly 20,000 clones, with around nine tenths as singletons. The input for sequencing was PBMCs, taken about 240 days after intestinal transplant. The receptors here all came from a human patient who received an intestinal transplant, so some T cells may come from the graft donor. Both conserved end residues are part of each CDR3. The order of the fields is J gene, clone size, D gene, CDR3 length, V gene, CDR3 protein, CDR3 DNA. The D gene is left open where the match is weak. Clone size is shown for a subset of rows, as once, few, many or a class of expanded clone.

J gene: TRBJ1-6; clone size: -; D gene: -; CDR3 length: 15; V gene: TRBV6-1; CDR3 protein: CASIGNLAYNSPLHF; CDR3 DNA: TGTGCCAGCATTGGGAACTTGGCCTATAATTCACCCCTCCACTTT
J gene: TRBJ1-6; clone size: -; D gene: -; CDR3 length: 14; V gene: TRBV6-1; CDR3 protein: CASSGNWGFEPLHF; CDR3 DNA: TGTGCCAGCAGTGGGAACTGGGGTTTTGAACCCCTCCACTTT
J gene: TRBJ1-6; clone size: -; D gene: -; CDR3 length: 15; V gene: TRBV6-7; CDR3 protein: CASLGGGSYNSPLHF; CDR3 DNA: TGTGCCTCCCTGGGGGGGGGTTCGTATAATTCACCCCTCCACTTT
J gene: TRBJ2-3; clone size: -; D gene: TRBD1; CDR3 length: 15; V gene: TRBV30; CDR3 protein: CAWDNPGTGTDTQYF; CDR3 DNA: TGTGCCTGGGACAACCCGGGGACAGGGACAGATACGCAGTATTTT
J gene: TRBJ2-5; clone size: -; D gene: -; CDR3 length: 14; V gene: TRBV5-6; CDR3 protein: CASSLVGDQETQYF; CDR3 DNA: TGTGCCAGCAGCTTGGTCGGAGACCAAGAGACCCAGTACTTC
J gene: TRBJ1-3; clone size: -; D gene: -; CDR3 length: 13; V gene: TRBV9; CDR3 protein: CASSVDEGNTIYF; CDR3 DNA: TGTGCCAGCAGCGTAGATGAGGGAAACACCATATATTTT
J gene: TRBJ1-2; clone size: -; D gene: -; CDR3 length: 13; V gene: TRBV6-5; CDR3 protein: CASSLSPVEGYTF; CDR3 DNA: TGTGCCAGCAGCCTCAGTCCCGTAGAGGGCTACACCTTC
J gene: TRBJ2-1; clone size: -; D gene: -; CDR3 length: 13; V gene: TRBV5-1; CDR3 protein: CASSLAAAVEQFF; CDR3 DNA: TGCGCCAGCAGCTTGGCGGCCGCTGTTGAGCAGTTCTTC
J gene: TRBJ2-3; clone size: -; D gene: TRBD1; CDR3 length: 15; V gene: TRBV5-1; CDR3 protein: CASSRGTGTEDTQYF; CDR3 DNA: TGCGCCAGCAGCCGGGGGACAGGGACTGAGGATACGCAGTATTTT
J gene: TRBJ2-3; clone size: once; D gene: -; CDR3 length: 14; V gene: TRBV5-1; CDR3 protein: CASSLRQDTDTQYF; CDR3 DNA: TGCGCCAGCAGCTTGAGGCAGGACACAGATACGCAGTATTTT
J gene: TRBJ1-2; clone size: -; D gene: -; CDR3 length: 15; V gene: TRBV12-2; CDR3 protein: CASRSIGDRDYGYTF; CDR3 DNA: TGTGCAAGTCGCTCCATCGGGGACAGGGACTATGGCTACACCTTC
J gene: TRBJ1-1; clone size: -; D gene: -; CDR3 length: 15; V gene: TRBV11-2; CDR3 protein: CASSSRPGTHTEAFF; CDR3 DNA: TGTGCCAGCAGCTCTCGACCGGGGACCCACACTGAAGCTTTCTTT
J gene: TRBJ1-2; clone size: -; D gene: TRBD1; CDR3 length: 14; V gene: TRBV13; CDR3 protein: CASSHRQGAYGYTF; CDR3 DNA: TGTGCCAGCAGCCATAGACAGGGGGCATATGGCTACACCTTC
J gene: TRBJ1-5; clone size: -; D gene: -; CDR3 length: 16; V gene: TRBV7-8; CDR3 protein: CASGQLTGTSNQPQHF; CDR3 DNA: TGTGCCAGCGGACAGTTAACAGGGACTAGCAATCAGCCCCAGCATTTT
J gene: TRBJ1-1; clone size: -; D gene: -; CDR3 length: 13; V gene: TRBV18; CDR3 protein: CASSSGENTEAFF; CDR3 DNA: TGTGCCAGCTCTTCTGGGGAGAACACTGAAGCTTTCTTT
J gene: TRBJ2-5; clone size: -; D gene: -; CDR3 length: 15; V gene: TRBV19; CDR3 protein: CASSIVNRVKETQYF; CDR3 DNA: TGTGCCAGTAGTATAGTAAACAGGGTAAAGGAGACCCAGTACTTC
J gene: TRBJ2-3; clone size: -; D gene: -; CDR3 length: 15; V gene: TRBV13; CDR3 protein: CASSPIPKYTDTQYF; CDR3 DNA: TGTGCCAGCAGCCCCATCCCTAAATACACAGATACGCAGTATTTT
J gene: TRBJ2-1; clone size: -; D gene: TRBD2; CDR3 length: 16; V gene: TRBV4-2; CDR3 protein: CASSQDWGLASNEQFF; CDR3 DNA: TGTGCCAGCAGCCAAGATTGGGGACTAGCGTCAAATGAGCAGTTCTTC
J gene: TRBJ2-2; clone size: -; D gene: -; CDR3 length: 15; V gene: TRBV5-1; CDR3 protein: CASSLVVANTGELFF; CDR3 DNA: TGCGCCAGCAGCTTGGTTGTGGCGAACACCGGGGAGCTGTTTTTT
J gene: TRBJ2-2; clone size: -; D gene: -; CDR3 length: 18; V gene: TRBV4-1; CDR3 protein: CASSQWGVEHGLTGELFF; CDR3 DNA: TGCGCCAGCAGCCAATGGGGGGTAGAACACGGACTAACCGGGGAGCTGTTTTTT
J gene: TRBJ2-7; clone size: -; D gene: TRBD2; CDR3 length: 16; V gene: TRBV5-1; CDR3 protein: CASSIFGGGRIDEQYF; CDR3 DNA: TGCGCCAGCAGCATTTTCGGGGGGGGGCGCATCGACGAGCAGTACTTC
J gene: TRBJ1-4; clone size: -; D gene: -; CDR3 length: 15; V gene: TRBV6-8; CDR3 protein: CASSEGKQYNEKLFF; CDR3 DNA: TGTGCCAGCAGTGAGGGGAAACAGTACAATGAAAAACTGTTTTTT
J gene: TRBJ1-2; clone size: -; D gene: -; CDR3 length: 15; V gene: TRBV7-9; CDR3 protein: CASSLTSWGSYGYTF; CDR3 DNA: TGTGCCAGCAGTCTTACGTCTTGGGGAAGTTATGGCTACACCTTC
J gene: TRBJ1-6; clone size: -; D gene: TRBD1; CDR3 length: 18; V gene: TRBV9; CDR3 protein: CASSVDPGAGQPNSPLHF; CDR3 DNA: TGTGCCAGCAGCGTAGACCCTGGGGCGGGACAGCCTAATTCACCCCTCCACTTT
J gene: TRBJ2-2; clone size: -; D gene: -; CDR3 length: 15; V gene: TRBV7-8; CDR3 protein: CASSSRQFPDRELFF; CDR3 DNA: TGTGCCAGCAGCAGCAGACAGTTCCCCGACCGGGAGCTGTTTTTT
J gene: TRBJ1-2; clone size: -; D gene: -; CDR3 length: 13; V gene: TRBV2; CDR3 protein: CASWNGAPGGYTF; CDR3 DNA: TGTGCCAGCTGGAACGGGGCCCCCGGGGGCTACACCTTC
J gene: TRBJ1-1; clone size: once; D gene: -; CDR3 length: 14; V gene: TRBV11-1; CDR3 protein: CASSLIQGTPEAFF; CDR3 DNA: TGTGCCAGCAGCTTAATACAGGGAACCCCTGAAGCTTTCTTT
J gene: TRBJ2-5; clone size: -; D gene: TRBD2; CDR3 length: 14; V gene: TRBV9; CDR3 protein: CASSPSGGGETQYF; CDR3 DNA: TGTGCCAGCAGCCCTAGCGGGGGGGGAGAGACCCAGTACTTC